These T cell receptor beta chains were read from a single sample in a study of T cell clones after liver transplantation. Here immunoSEQ multiplex PCR was the method, and the copy in TCRdb shows in-frame clones only, minus some. The sample records over 50,000 clones, approximately 84% being singletons. Source: CD4+ T cells from blood, taken before liver transplant. The receptors come from a human donor who received a liver transplant. Each CDR3 is given without its conserved first and last residue. Size values are once, few and many counts, or a class for expanded clones, and some rows have none.

j_call v_call clone_size cdr3_aa
TRBJ2-3 TRBV6-4 few ASSDREEADTQY
TRBJ2-7 TRBV6-1 NA AIRRRGTRGEQY
TRBJ2-7 TRBV29-1 once SVSNGYEQY
TRBJ1-4 TRBV6-6 NA ASSYGGSGNEKLF
TRBJ1-2 TRBV28 NA ASSLGQGYGYT
TRBJ2-7 TRBV28 NA ASNPRRTSGVGEQY
TRBJ2-7 TRBV30 NA AWKGDRKYEQY
TRBJ1-4 TRBV14 NA ASSHTGRPYEKLF
TRBJ2-5 TRBV11-2 NA ASSLVTGLAEQETQY
TRBJ1-1 TRBV19 NA ASSSRLGQGASTEAF
TRBJ2-7 TRBV27 NA ASSGSTGGHEQY
TRBJ1-5 TRBV7-4 NA ASSLGPGADYRNSNQPQH
TRBJ2-4 TRBV6-5 NA ASGSGGRKNIQY
TRBJ2-1 TRBV29-1 few SAATSSNSYNEQF
TRBJ2-2 TRBV7-2 NA ASSPVLVLLAGELF
TRBJ2-2 TRBV10-3 NA AINQDEMKGELF
TRBJ2-1 TRBV10-3 few AISDRSGGAVSYNEQF
TRBJ1-1 TRBV5-1 NA ASSVTVNTEAF
TRBJ2-7 TRBV6-5 NA ASSPPGRTGEQY
TRBJ2-1 TRBV7-2 NA ASSPVVAARGNEQF
TRBJ1-6 TRBV5-6 NA ASSRTGTGLH
TRBJ1-5 TRBV5-5 few ASSLISNQPQH
NA TRBV5-1 NA ASSLVGWAGYEQY
TRBJ2-5 TRBV2 few ASRATGGKETQY
TRBJ1-5 TRBV5-5 NA ASTPGGQTNQPQH
TRBJ2-1 TRBV4-3 NA ASSPVLTGGDRNEQF
TRBJ2-5 TRBV7-9 NA ASSTGAGTQETQY
TRBJ2-2 TRBV7-8 NA ASSLDSPRTGELF
TRBJ2-5 TRBV19 NA ASTPRGALETQY
TRBJ1-1 TRBV28 NA ASRDRGRVEAEAF
TRBJ1-5 TRBV12-5 few ASASDGNQPQH
TRBJ1-5 TRBV7-2 NA ASSFRQGDQPQH
TRBJ2-5 TRBV19 NA ASSGRNLQETQY